A selection of T cell receptor beta chains follows, all from one sample in a study of CD8 T cells in ankylosing spondylitis. Each CDR3 protein is one row after TCRdb ran MiXCR on the 5' RACE reads. The sample contains about 27,000 distinct CDR3 sequences, roughly 7.3% of which appear only once. Sequencing used blood. The source is a male donor with ankylosing spondylitis or in good health (not recorded which). Each CDR3 is given with its conserved first and last residue. D genes are given only for firm matches. Clone size is given for some rows only: seen once, a few or many times, or a class if the clone is expanded.

j_gene | abundance | v_gene | d_gene | CDR3aa | CDR3nt
TRBJ2-3 | few | TRBV7-3 | TRBD1 | CASSGGQADTQYF | TGTGCCAGCAGCGGCGGACAGGCAGATACGCAGTATTTT
TRBJ2-5 | many | TRBV6-2/TRBV6-3 | - | CASSYDRETQYF | TGTGCCAGCAGTTACGACAGAGAGACCCAGTACTTC
TRBJ2-5 | many | TRBV12-3/TRBV12-4 | - | CASSLGGQETQYF | TGTGCCAGCAGTTTAGGGGGCCAAGAGACCCAGTACTTC
TRBJ2-3 | - | TRBV15 | - | CATSRGRTDTQYF | TGTGCCACCAGCAGAGGAAGAACAGATACGCAGTATTTT
TRBJ2-2 | many | TRBV6-1 | - | CASSTYTGELFF | TGTGCCAGCAGTACTTACACCGGGGAGCTGTTTTTT
TRBJ2-3 | few | TRBV5-1 | - | CASSLGDNTDTQYF | TGCGCCAGCAGCTTGGGCGACAACACAGATACGCAGTATTTT
TRBJ2-5 | - | TRBV20-1 | TRBD2 | CSVRTSGGQETQYF | TGCAGTGTTCGGACTAGCGGGGGACAAGAGACCCAGTACTTC
TRBJ2-4 | many | TRBV4-2 | TRBD2 | CASSQDMTSGGQNIQYF | TGTGCCAGCAGCCAAGATATGACTAGCGGGGGCCAAAACATTCAGTACTTC
TRBJ2-2 | many | TRBV20-1 | - | CSARDRVGGTGELFF | TGCAGTGCTAGAGACCGGGTCGGAGGGACCGGGGAGCTGTTTTTT
TRBJ2-2 | few | TRBV7-2 | - | CASSPDPLRAGELFF | -
TRBJ2-2 | - | TRBV20-1 | - | CSADRKRTGELFF | TGCAGTGCCGACCGAAAGAGGACCGGGGAGCTGTTTTTT
TRBJ2-1 | - | TRBV4-3 | - | CASSQDGRNEQFF | TGCGCCAGCAGCCAAGATGGACGGAATGAGCAGTTCTTC
TRBJ1-4 | many | TRBV5-1 | - | CASSLELTNEKLFF | TGCGCCAGCAGCTTGGAACTAACTAATGAAAAACTGTTTTTT
TRBJ2-5 | many | TRBV29-1 | TRBD1 | CSVDKTGWETQYF | TGCAGCGTTGACAAGACAGGGTGGGAGACCCAGTACTTC
TRBJ2-2 | few | TRBV4-3 | - | CASSPIANTGELFF | TGCGCCAGCAGCCCAATAGCGAACACCGGGGAGCTGTTTTTT
TRBJ1-5 | - | TRBV27 | TRBD1 | CASSLYRGLQPQHF | TGTGCCAGCAGTTTATACAGGGGGCTTCAGCCCCAGCATTTT